The rows below give T cell receptor beta chains drawn from one sample of a study of T cells after posttransplantation cyclophosphamide. The repertoire was sequenced with immunoSEQ multiplex PCR; TCRdb's copy has only in-frame clones and lacks some. Found here are about 7,300 clones, 75% to 95% of them singletons; the top ten hold 3% to 4.5%. Sequencing was done on a sample of CD4+ T cells sorted from blood. These TCRs come from a woman in her 50s in good health and a related stem cell transplant donor. Each CDR3 is given with its conserved first and last residue. Each record gives: clone size, J gene, V gene, CDR3 length, D gene, CDR3 protein, CDR3 DNA. The D gene is left open where the match is weak. Clone size is given for some rows only: seen once, a few or many times, or a class if the clone is expanded.

- | TRBJ2-1 | TRBV7-6 | 15 | TRBD2 | CASSQLAGEGNEQFF | TGTGCCAGCAGCCAGCTAGCGGGAGAAGGCAATGAGCAGTTCTTC
- | TRBJ2-7 | TRBV9 | 15 | - | CASSVQEGTVGEQYF | TGTGCCAGCAGCGTACAAGAAGGGACTGTGGGGGAGCAGTACTTC
- | TRBJ1-4 | TRBV7-9 | 14 | - | CASSFGTLNEKLFF | TGTGCCAGCAGCTTCGGGACACTCAATGAAAAACTGTTTTTT
- | TRBJ1-6 | TRBV6-1 | 13 | TRBD1 | CASQQTGVSPLHF | TGTGCCAGCCAACAAACAGGGGTATCACCCCTCCACTTT
- | TRBJ1-4 | TRBV7-2 | 13 | - | CASSPLEVEKLFF | TGTGCCAGCAGCCCTCTTGAGGTTGAAAAACTGTTTTTT
- | TRBJ1-2 | TRBV6-5 | 14 | TRBD1 | CASSVRGRNYGYTF | TGTGCCAGCAGTGTGAGGGGGCGTAACTATGGCTACACCTTC
- | TRBJ1-2 | TRBV7-8 | 14 | - | CASSGRVSNYGYTF | TGTGCCAGCAGCGGCAGGGTTTCTAACTATGGCTACACCTTC
- | TRBJ2-7 | TRBV7-2 | 15 | TRBD2 | CASSVGLAGVNEQYF | TGTGCCAGCAGCGTTGGACTAGCGGGAGTTAACGAGCAGTACTTC
- | TRBJ2-7 | TRBV6-6 | 15 | TRBD1 | CASSYAGTGRLEQYF | TGTGCCAGCAGTTACGCCGGGACAGGGAGACTCGAGCAGTACTTC
- | TRBJ2-2 | TRBV6-8 | 18 | TRBD2 | CASSYPGLAGGYTGELFF | TGTGCCAGCAGTTACCCGGGACTAGCGGGAGGGTATACCGGGGAGCTGTTTTTT
- | TRBJ1-2 | TRBV7-8 | 15 | - | CASSLGTAGPYGYTF | TGTGCCAGCAGCTTAGGGACTGCGGGCCCCTATGGCTACACCTTC
- | TRBJ2-7 | TRBV11-2 | 15 | - | CASSLGQGLSYEQYF | TGTGCCAGCAGCTTAGGCCAGGGGCTTTCCTACGAGCAGTACTTC
- | TRBJ2-6 | TRBV19 | 15 | - | CASSSGGVEANVLTF | TGTGCCAGTAGTTCTGGGGGCGTGGAGGCCAACGTCCTGACTTTC
once | TRBJ2-3 | TRBV6-5 | 14 | TRBD2 | CASKQAGYTDTQYF | TGTGCCAGCAAACAAGCGGGATACACAGATACGCAGTATTTT
- | TRBJ1-1 | TRBV6-1 | 14 | TRBD1 | CASRDTGENTEAFF | TGTGCCAGCAGGGACACAGGGGAAAACACTGAAGCTTTCTTT
- | TRBJ2-5 | TRBV13 | 14 | - | CASSLLGVKETQYF | TGTGCCAGCAGCTTATTAGGGGTTAAAGAGACCCAGTACTTC
- | TRBJ1-5 | TRBV30 | 15 | - | CAWRSGVNPDQPQHF | TGTGCCTGGAGATCAGGGGTGAACCCGGATCAGCCCCAGCATTTT
- | TRBJ1-2 | TRBV11-2 | 14 | TRBD1 | CASSLAGRQGGYTF | TGTGCCAGCAGCTTAGCGGGGCGACAGGGTGGCTACACCTTC
- | TRBJ2-2 | TRBV5-1 | 16 | TRBD1 | CASSWTTGGDTGELFF | TGCGCCAGCAGCTGGACGACAGGGGGGGACACCGGGGAGCTGTTTTTT
large | TRBJ1-1 | TRBV18 | 14 | - | CASSPGGEHTEAFF | TGTGCCAGCTCCCCCGGGGGAGAGCACACTGAAGCTTTCTTT
- | TRBJ2-1 | TRBV12-2 | 17 | - | CASRLAGGAGEYNEQFF | TGTGCAAGTCGCTTAGCGGGTGGGGCTGGCGAATACAATGAGCAGTTCTTC
- | TRBJ2-5 | TRBV9 | 17 | TRBD2 | CASSAGLAGVVPKTQYF | TGTGCCAGCAGCGCGGGACTAGCGGGAGTAGTTCCGAAGACCCAGTACTTC
- | TRBJ2-7 | TRBV5-1 | 15 | TRBD1 | CASSLGGTGSYEQYF | TGCGCCAGCAGCTTGGGGGGGACAGGGAGTTACGAGCAGTACTTC
- | TRBJ2-7 | TRBV5-1 | 15 | TRBD2 | CASSERAGGPNEQYF | TGCGCCAGCAGCGAGAGAGCGGGAGGGCCTAACGAGCAGTACTTC
- | TRBJ1-3 | TRBV6-1 | 16 | - | CASSETAPGSGNTIYF | TGTGCCAGCAGTGAAACTGCACCGGGCTCTGGAAACACCATATATTTT
- | TRBJ2-6 | TRBV7-8 | 21 | TRBD1 | CASSSLRLLGQGARGANVLTF | TGTGCCAGCAGCAGCCTTCGGTTACTGGGACAGGGGGCGCGGGGGGCCAACGTCCTGACTTTC
- | TRBJ2-5 | TRBV4-1 | 17 | TRBD2 | CASSQDLAGAQQETQYF | TGCGCCAGCAGCCAAGACCTAGCGGGGGCCCAACAAGAGACCCAGTACTTC
- | TRBJ1-1 | TRBV25-1 | 12 | - | CASSGSQRNAFF | TGTGCCAGCAGTGGGAGTCAGCGGAACGCTTTCTTT
once | TRBJ1-1 | TRBV9 | 15 | - | CASSGGSLGATEAFF | TGTGCCAGCAGCGGAGGGTCCCTGGGGGCCACTGAAGCTTTCTTT
- | TRBJ2-4 | TRBV28 | 14 | - | CASSPPATGVIQYF | TGTGCCAGCAGTCCCCCAGCGACGGGAGTCATTCAGTACTTC
- | TRBJ2-7 | TRBV6-5 | 15 | TRBD2 | CASSLGRGISYEQYF | TGTGCCAGCAGCCTCGGGAGGGGAATTAGCTACGAGCAGTACTTC
- | TRBJ2-5 | TRBV2 | 16 | - | CASSPKRGGTQETQYF | TGTGCCAGCAGTCCGAAGAGGGGCGGGACTCAAGAGACCCAGTACTTC
once | TRBJ2-1 | TRBV28 | 15 | - | CASRMTSKGGNEQFF | TGTGCCAGCAGAATGACTAGCAAAGGGGGGAATGAGCAGTTCTTC
once | TRBJ1-1 | TRBV19 | 14 | TRBD1 | CASIKDRANTEAFF | TGTGCCAGTATCAAGGACAGGGCGAACACTGAAGCTTTCTTT
- | TRBJ2-7 | TRBV10-1 | 14 | TRBD2 | CASSEGLAETEQYF | TGCGCCAGCAGTGAGGGACTAGCGGAGACCGAGCAGTACTTC
- | TRBJ1-1 | TRBV7-9 | 16 | - | CASSFRRDIVDTEAFF | TGTGCCAGCAGCTTTCGACGGGACATAGTGGACACTGAAGCTTTCTTT
once | TRBJ2-7 | TRBV7-2 | 14 | - | CASSDRRGTYEQYF | TGTGCCAGCAGCGATCGACGGGGGACCTACGAGCAGTACTTC
- | TRBJ2-5 | TRBV4-1 | 17 | - | CASSQDWAGAQQETQYF | TGCGCCAGCAGCCAAGATTGGGCAGGGGCTCAACAAGAGACCCAGTACTTC
- | TRBJ1-1 | TRBV6-6 | 15 | TRBD1 | CVSSSETGAGTEAFF | TGTGTCAGCAGCTCCGAAACAGGGGCAGGGACTGAAGCTTTCTTT
- | TRBJ2-7 | TRBV5-1 | 12 | - | CASSPDSYEQYF | TGCGCCAGCAGCCCGGACAGCTACGAGCAGTACTTC
- | TRBJ2-5 | TRBV7-6 | 17 | TRBD2 | CASSLELAGAVQETQYF | TGTGCCAGCAGCTTAGAACTAGCGGGGGCCGTACAAGAGACCCAGTACTTC
- | TRBJ2-7 | TRBV29-1 | 13 | TRBD2 | CSVERVAGGEQYF | TGCAGCGTTGAAAGGGTAGCGGGGGGCGAGCAGTACTTC
- | TRBJ1-2 | TRBV19 | 15 | - | CASSIGGGDHYGYTF | TGTGCCAGTAGTATAGGAGGAGGGGATCACTATGGCTACACCTTC
- | TRBJ2-1 | TRBV2 | 15 | TRBD2 | CASSQGTSGSGEQFF | TGTGCCAGCAGTCAAGGGACTAGCGGGAGTGGTGAGCAGTTCTTC
- | TRBJ2-3 | TRBV5-1 | 16 | - | CASRPGGGTGTDTQYF | TGCGCCAGCAGACCTGGTGGCGGGACCGGCACAGATACGCAGTATTTT
- | TRBJ2-7 | TRBV6-1 | 12 | TRBD2 | CASGTTGREQYF | TGTGCCAGCGGGACTACGGGGCGCGAGCAGTACTTC
- | TRBJ2-5 | TRBV5-4 | 14 | TRBD1 | CASSSRTGKETQYF | TGTGCCAGCAGCTCTCGGACAGGGAAAGAGACCCAGTACTTC
- | TRBJ2-7 | TRBV9 | 17 | TRBD2 | CASSVDLPSGIRNEQYF | TGTGCCAGCAGCGTAGACCTCCCTAGCGGGATTAGGAACGAGCAGTACTTC
- | TRBJ2-2 | TRBV5-4 | 17 | TRBD2 | CASSLGGGGLNTGELFF | TGTGCCAGCAGCTTGGGCGGCGGGGGGTTGAACACCGGGGAGCTGTTTTTT
- | TRBJ2-2 | TRBV5-1 | 13 | - | CASSLSGTGELFF | TGCGCCAGCAGCTTGTCGGGCACCGGGGAGCTGTTTTTT
few | TRBJ2-7 | TRBV28 | 14 | TRBD1 | CASSPPGQLYEQYF | TGTGCCAGCAGTCCCCCGGGACAGCTCTACGAGCAGTACTTC